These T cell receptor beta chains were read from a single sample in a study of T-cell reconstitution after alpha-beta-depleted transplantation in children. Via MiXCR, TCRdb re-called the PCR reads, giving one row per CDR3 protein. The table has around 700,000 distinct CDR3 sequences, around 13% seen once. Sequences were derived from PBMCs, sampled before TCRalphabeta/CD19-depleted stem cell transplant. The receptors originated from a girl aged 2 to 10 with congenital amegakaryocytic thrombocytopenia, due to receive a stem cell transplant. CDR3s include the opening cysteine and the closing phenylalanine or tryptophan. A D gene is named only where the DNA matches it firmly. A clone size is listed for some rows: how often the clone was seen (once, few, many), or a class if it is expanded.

CDR3: CASSRTGLGFRSGANVLTF
DNA: TGTGCCAGCAGTAGGACAGGTTTGGGCTTCAGGTCTGGGGCCAACGTCCTGACTTTC
size: -
D: TRBD1
J: TRBJ2-6
V: TRBV2

CDR3: CASTSAEKTYEQYF
DNA: TGTGCCAGCACCTCGGCCGAAAAAACCTACGAGCAGTACTTC
size: few
D: -
J: TRBJ2-7
V: TRBV21-1

CDR3: CASSLVGLNRATGELFF
DNA: TGCGCCAGCAGCTTGGTCGGTTTGAACAGGGCGACCGGGGAGCTGTTTTTT
size: -
D: -
J: TRBJ2-2
V: TRBV5-1

CDR3: CAATDRDSYQETQYF
DNA: TGTGCCGCAACAGACCGGGACAGCTACCAAGAGACCCAGTACTTC
size: many
D: TRBD1
J: TRBJ2-5
V: TRBV10-3

CDR3: CASSLRQYTEAFF
DNA: TGCGCCAGCAGCCTTAGACAGTACACTGAAGCTTTCTTT
size: -
D: -
J: TRBJ1-1
V: TRBV4-1

CDR3: CASAPGPNSYEQYF
DNA: TGTGCCAGCGCACCGGGACCCAACTCCTACGAGCAGTACTTC
size: -
D: -
J: TRBJ2-7
V: TRBV27

CDR3: CASTSGVGGYTF
DNA: TGCGCCAGCACCTCCGGGGTAGGTGGCTACACCTTC
size: -
D: -
J: TRBJ1-2
V: TRBV5-1

CDR3: CASSPNAPTGSSYNEQFF
DNA: TGTGCCAGCAGCCCAAATGCACCGACAGGGAGCTCCTACAATGAGCAGTTCTTC
size: many
D: TRBD1
J: TRBJ2-1
V: TRBV28

CDR3: CSARPSGFPGELFF
DNA: TGCAGTGCTAGACCTAGCGGGTTCCCCGGGGAGCTGTTTTTT
size: many
D: TRBD2
J: TRBJ2-2
V: TRBV20-1

CDR3: CASSYGTGEVVWF
DNA: TGTGCCAGCAGTTATGGGACAGGGGAAGTTGTGTGGTTC
size: few
D: TRBD1
J: TRBJ2-7
V: TRBV27

CDR3: CASSQDQRLADTDTQYF
DNA: TGTGCCAGCAGCCAAGATCAACGACTAGCGGACACAGATACGCAGTATTTT
size: few
D: TRBD2
J: TRBJ2-3
V: TRBV3-1

CDR3: CASSPFAGGSRDTQYF
DNA: TGTGCCAGCAGCCCATTCGCCGGGGGGTCAAGAGATACGCAGTATTTT
size: few
D: TRBD2
J: TRBJ2-3
V: TRBV7-2

CDR3: CSANTGLGQPQHF
DNA: TGCAGCGCAAACACAGGGTTGGGGCAGCCCCAGCATTTT
size: many
D: -
J: TRBJ1-5
V: TRBV29-1

CDR3: CASSPIGTELGSPLHF
DNA: TGCGCCAGCAGCCCGATAGGGACCGAACTTGGATCACCCCTCCACTTT
size: few
D: -
J: TRBJ1-6
V: TRBV5-1

CDR3: CSAPRPDPFYTQYF
DNA: TGCAGTGCCCCCCGCCCGGACCCCTTCTATACGCAGTATTTT
size: many
D: -
J: TRBJ2-3
V: TRBV20-1

CDR3: CASSDIAGRNTGELFF
DNA: TGTGCCAGCAGTGATATTGCGGGAAGGAACACCGGGGAGCTGTTTTTT
size: few
D: -
J: TRBJ2-2
V: TRBV25-1

CDR3: CSAPYSGGNTGELFF
DNA: TGCAGTGCTCCCTATAGCGGGGGGAACACCGGGGAGCTGTTTTTT
size: few
D: TRBD2
J: TRBJ2-2
V: TRBV20-1